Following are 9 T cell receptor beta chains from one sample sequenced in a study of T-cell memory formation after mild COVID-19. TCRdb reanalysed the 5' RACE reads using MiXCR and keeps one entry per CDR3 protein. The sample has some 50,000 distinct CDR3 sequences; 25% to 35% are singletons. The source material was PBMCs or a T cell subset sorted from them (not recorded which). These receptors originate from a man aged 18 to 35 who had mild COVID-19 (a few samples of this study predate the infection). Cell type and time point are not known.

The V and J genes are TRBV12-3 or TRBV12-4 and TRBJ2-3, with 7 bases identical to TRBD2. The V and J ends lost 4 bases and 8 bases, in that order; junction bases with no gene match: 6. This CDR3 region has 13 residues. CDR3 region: CASSSGLVGTQYF. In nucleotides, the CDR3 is TGTGCCAGCAGTTCCGGACTAGTGGGTACGCAGTATTTT.

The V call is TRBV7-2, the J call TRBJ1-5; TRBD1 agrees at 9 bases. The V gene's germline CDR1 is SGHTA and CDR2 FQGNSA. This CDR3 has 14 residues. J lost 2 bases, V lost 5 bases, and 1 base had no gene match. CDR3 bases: TGTGCCAGCAGCCGGACAGGGGGCAATCAGCCCCAGCATTTT. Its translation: CASSRTGGNQPQHF.

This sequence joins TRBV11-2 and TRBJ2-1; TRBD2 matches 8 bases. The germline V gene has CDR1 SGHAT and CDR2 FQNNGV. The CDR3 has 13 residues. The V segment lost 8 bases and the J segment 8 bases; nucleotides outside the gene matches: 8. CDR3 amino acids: CASSGLAVHEQFF. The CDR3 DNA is TGTGCCAGCTCCGGACTAGCTGTCCATGAGCAGTTCTTC.

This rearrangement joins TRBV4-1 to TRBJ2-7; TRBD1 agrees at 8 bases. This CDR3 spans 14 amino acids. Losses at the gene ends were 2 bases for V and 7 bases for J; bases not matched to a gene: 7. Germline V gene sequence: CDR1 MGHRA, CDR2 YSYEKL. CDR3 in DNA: TGCGCCAGCAGCCAAATCCAGGGGGCTGGGGAGCAGTACTTC. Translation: CASSQIQGAGEQYF.

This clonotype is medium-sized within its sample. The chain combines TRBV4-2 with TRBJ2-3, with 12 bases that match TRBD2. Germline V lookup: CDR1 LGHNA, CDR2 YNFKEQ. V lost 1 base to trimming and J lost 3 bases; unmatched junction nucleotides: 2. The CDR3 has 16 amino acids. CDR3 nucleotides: TGTGCCAGCAGCCAAGCACTAGCGGGGGGTACAGATACGCAGTATTTT. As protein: CASSQALAGGTDTQYF.

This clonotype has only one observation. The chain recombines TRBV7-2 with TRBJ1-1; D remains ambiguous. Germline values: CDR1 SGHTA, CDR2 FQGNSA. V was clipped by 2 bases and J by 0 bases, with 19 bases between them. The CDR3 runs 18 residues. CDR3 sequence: CASSLYGVESRLNTEAFF. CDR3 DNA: TGTGCCAGCAGCTTATACGGGGTCGAGTCCCGCCTGAACACTGAAGCTTTCTTT.

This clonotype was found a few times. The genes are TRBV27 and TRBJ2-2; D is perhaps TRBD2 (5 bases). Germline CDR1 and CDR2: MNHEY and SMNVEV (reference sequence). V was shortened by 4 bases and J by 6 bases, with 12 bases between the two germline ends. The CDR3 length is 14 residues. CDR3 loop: CASSYEGASGELFF. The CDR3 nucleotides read TGTGCCAGCAGTTACGAGGGCGCGTCCGGGGAGCTGTTTTTT.

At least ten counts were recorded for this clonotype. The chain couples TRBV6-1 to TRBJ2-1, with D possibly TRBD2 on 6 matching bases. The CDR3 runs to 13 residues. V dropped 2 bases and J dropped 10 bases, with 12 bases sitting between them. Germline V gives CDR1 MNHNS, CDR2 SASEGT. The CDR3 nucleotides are TGTGCCAGCAGTGAAATGGCGGGGAACGAGCAGTTCTTC. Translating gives CASSEMAGNEQFF.

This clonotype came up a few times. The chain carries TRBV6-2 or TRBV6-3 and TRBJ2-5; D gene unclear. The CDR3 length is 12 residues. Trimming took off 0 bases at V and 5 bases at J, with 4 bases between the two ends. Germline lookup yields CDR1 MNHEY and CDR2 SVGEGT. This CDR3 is CASSYSVETQYF. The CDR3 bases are TGTGCCAGCAGTTACTCTGTGGAGACCCAGTACTTC.